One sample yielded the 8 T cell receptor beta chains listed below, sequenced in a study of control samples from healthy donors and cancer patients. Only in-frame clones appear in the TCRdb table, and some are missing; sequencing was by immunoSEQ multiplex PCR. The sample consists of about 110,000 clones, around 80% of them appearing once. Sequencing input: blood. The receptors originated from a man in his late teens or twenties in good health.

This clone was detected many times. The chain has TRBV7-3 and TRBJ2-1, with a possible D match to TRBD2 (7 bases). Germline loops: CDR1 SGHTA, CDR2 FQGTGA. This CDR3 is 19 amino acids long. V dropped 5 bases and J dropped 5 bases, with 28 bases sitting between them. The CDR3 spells CASSRVGRGTFLPNNEQFF. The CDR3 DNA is TGTGCCAGCAGCCGAGTGGGGCGGGGGACATTCCTACCTAACAATGAGCAGTTCTTC. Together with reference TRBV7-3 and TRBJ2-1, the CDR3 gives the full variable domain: GAGVSQTPSNKVTEKGKYVELRCDPISGHTALYWYRQSLGQGPEFLIYFQGTGAADDSGLPNDRFFAVRPEGSVSTLKIQRTERGDSAVYLCASSRVGRGTFLPNNEQFFGPGTRLTVL.

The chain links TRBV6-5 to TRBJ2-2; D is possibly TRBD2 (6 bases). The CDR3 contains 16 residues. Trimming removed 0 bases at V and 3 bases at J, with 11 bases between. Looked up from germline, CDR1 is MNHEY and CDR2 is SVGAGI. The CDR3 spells CASSYSLGGDTGELFF. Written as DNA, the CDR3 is TGTGCCAGCAGTTACTCCCTTGGCGGGGACACCGGGGAGCTGTTTTTT.

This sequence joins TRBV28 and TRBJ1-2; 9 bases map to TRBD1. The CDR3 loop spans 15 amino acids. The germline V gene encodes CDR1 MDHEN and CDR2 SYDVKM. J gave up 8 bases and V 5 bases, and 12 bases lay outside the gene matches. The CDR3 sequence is CASSNRQGGSGGYTF. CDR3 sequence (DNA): TGTGCCAGCAGTAACCGACAGGGGGGAAGTGGGGGCTACACCTTC.

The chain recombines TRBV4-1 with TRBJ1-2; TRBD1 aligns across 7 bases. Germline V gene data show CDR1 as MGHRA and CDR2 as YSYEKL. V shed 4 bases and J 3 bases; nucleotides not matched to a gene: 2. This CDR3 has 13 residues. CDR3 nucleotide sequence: TGCGCCAGCAGCCTAACAGGGGACTATGGCTACACCTTC. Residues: CASSLTGDYGYTF.

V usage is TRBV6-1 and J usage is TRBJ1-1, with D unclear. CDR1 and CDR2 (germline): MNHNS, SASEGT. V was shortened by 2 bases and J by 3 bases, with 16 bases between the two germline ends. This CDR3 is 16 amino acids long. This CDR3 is CASSEPGIRFDTEAFF. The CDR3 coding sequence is TGTGCCAGCAGTGAACCAGGAATCAGGTTTGACACTGAAGCTTTCTTT.

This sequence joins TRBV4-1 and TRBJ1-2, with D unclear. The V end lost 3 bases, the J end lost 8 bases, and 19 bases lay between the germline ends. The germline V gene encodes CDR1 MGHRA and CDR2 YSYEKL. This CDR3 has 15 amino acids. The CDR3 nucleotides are TGCGCCAGCAGCCAGAACCTGGCAGAGACGAGGGGCTACACCTTC. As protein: CASSQNLAETRGYTF.

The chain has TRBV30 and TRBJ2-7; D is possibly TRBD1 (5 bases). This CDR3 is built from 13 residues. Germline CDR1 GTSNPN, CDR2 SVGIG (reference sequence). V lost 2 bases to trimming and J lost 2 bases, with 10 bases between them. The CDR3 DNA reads TGTGCCTGGAGTACTCAGGGTCCCTACGAGCAGTACTTC. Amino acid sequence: CAWSTQGPYEQYF.

CDR3 protein: CASSPARDRADNEQFF. The CDR3 nucleotides read TGCGCCAGCAGCCCGGCTCGGGACAGGGCGGACAATGAGCAGTTCTTC. The chain employs TRBV5-1 and TRBJ2-1; 9 positions match TRBD1. Germline V gene lookup returns CDR1 SGHRS and CDR2 YFSETQ. CDR3 length: 16 amino acids. The junction had 10 bases not matched to a gene; V was cut back by 4 bases and J by 5 bases.